This TCR beta chain was found in a study of cytotoxic CD8 clonotypes in ibrutinib-treated CLL. Study in general: Productive templates averaged 255,043 per sample, and productive rearrangements 94,082. The study, taken as a whole, reports: Public clonotypes were rare and shrank or held steady on treatment.

In regard to this clone: Its antigen remains unidentified.

The sequencing depth, 1 in 200,000 to 1 in 1 million T cells, was the target. Here immunoSEQ multiplex PCR was the method, and the copy in TCRdb shows in-frame clones only, minus some. Of some 150,000 clones in the sample, more than 70% are singletons; the top ten hold roughly 7.2%. This CDR3 is 14 amino acids long. Deletions cut 7 bases from V and 0 bases from J, with 10 bases between. Germline lookup yields CDR1 SEHNR and CDR2 FQNEAQ (reference sequence). Library input was approximately 1.8 micrograms of DNA from cryopreserved PBMCs. Material: PBMCs, obtained after 36 months of ibrutinib treatment. This TCR was sampled from a human donor with chronic lymphocytic leukemia. The rearrangement uses TRBV7-9 and TRBJ2-1, with D unresolved. The DNA for the CDR3 is TGTGCCAGCACCAAGGACGGCTCCTACAATGAGCAGTTCTTC. This encodes CASTKDGSYNEQFF. Drawing the rest from reference TRBV7-9 and TRBJ2-1, the complete variable domain is DTGVSQNPRHKITKRGQNVTFRCDPISEHNRLYWYRQTLGQGPEFLTYFQNEAQLEKSRLLSDRFSAERPKGSFSTLEIQRTEQGDSAMYLCASTKDGSYNEQFFGPGTRLTVL.